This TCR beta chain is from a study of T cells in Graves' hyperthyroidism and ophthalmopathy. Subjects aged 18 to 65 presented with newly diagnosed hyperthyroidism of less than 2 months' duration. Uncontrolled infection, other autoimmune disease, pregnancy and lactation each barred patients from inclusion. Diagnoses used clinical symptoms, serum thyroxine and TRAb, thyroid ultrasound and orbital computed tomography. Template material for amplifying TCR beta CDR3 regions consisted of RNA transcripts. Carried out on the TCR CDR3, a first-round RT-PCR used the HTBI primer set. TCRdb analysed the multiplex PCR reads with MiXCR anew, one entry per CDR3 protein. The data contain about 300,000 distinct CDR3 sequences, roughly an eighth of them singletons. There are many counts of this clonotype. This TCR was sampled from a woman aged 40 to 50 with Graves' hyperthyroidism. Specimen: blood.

Here the CDR3 DNA reads TGTGCCAGCAGCTCCTTAGCGGGAGGATTAGATACGCAGTATTTT. Translating gives CASSSLAGGLDTQYF. The chain joins TRBV7-9 to TRBJ2-3; 10 nucleotides line up with TRBD2. Germline-derived CDR1 and CDR2 are SEHNR and FQNEAQ (reference sequence). The CDR3 has 15 amino acids. V lost 4 bases to trimming and J lost 5 bases; unmatched junction nucleotides: 6.